One sample yielded the 31 T cell receptor beta chains listed below, sequenced in a study of beta chain features in type 1 diabetes (dated by TCRdb to about 2018). The library came from the immunoSEQ multiplex PCR assay. The entire amount of isolated RNA was reverse transcribed using the High Capacity cDNA Reverse Transcription Kit, so the sequenced TCRB transcripts were expressed ones. Drawn from immuneACCESS, this table holds only the in-frame rearrangements with V and J called that TCRdb kept. Clones are partly lost; checked studies trace under half to an unresolved V gene and leave the rest unexplained. The sample contains about 320,000 clones, around 15% of them found a single time. The ten biggest clones cover roughly 7% of the sample. Sequencing was carried out using central memory CD4+ T cells from blood. The source is a man aged 25 to 40 in good health.

The chain couples TRBV2 to TRBJ2-3, with 11 bases lining up with TRBD2. From germline, CDR1 is SNHLY and CDR2 FYNNEI. J was trimmed by 2 bases and V by 6 bases; bases with no gene match: 4. The CDR3 consists of 15 residues. In nucleotides, the CDR3 is TGTGCCAGCAGCCTGACTAGCGGGGACACAGATACGCAGTATTTT. It specifies CASSLTSGDTDTQYF.

This chain joins TRBV6-5 and TRBJ1-6, with a possible D match to TRBD1 (6 bases). Germline CDR1 MNHEY, CDR2 SVGAGI. This CDR3 has 14 residues. Trimming removed 2 bases at V and 7 bases at J, with 9 bases between. In nucleotides, the CDR3 is TGTGCCAGCAGTTACCTGGGGGCGAATTCACCCCTCCACTTT. Amino acids: CASSYLGANSPLHF.

This clone occurred a few times. This chain connects TRBV2 to TRBJ2-2, with D perhaps matching TRBD2 (6 bases). Germline V gives CDR1 SNHLY, CDR2 FYNNEI. The CDR3 length is 13 residues. V was shortened by 7 bases and J by 2 bases, with 8 bases between the two germline ends. The chain's CDR3 is CASKGLNTGELFF. The CDR3 nucleotides read TGTGCCAGCAAGGGACTTAACACCGGGGAGCTGTTTTTT.

V is TRBV6-5 and J is TRBJ2-5; the match to TRBD1 covers 8 bases. Per germline, CDR1 MNHEY and CDR2 SVGAGI. CDR3 size: 13 residues. Trimming took 2 bases from V and 7 from J; bases not matched to a gene: 3. In DNA, the CDR3 is TGTGCCAGCAGTTACACAGGGGGAGGGACCCAGTACTTC. Protein: CASSYTGGGTQYF.

This clone was recorded many times. The chain has TRBV4-3 and TRBJ1-1, with TRBD1 as a possible D gene (6 bases). This CDR3 has 16 residues. From germline, CDR1 is LGHNA and CDR2 YSLEER. Trimming left V 2 bases short and J 4 bases short, with 17 bases between. CDR3 sequence: CASSQFLRGRGTEAFF. CDR3 coding DNA: TGCGCCAGCAGCCAATTCCTCAGGGGAAGGGGCACTGAAGCTTTCTTT.

As for this clone: The same CDR3 is also encoded by other DNA sequences in this sample. The chain employs TRBV7-9 and TRBJ2-3, with TRBD1 identical over 8 bases. Germline V gene lookup returns CDR1 SEHNR and CDR2 FQNEAQ (reference sequence). The ends lost 5 bases at V and 4 bases at J; junction bases unmatched: 2. The CDR3 has 13 residues. The CDR3 sequence: CASSPRGPDTQYF. CDR3 DNA sequence: TGTGCCAGCAGCCCCAGGGGGCCAGATACGCAGTATTTT.

In this sample, this clone turned up a few times. The chain uses TRBV2 and TRBJ1-1, with D unresolved. CDR1 SNHLY and CDR2 FYNNEI come from the germline V gene. CDR3 length equals 12 residues. V gave up 4 bases and J gave up 7 bases, with 10 bases separating them. The CDR3 is CASSASFSEAFF. In nucleotides, the CDR3 is TGTGCCAGCAGTGCCAGTTTTAGTGAAGCTTTCTTT. Full variable domain (missing parts from reference TRBV2 and TRBJ1-1): EPEVTQTPSHQVTQMGQEVILRCVPISNHLYFYWYRQILGQKVEFLVSFYNNEISEKSEIFDDQFSVERPDGSNFTLKIRSTKLEDSAMYFCASSASFSEAFFGQGTRLTVV.

The rearrangement uses TRBV7-3 and TRBJ2-1; 11 nucleotides align to TRBD2. Germline trimming cut 1 base from V and 7 bases from J; bases unmatched to any gene: 12. Germline V lookup: CDR1 SGHTA, CDR2 FQGTGA. The CDR3 has 18 residues. The CDR3 is CASSLSSVGTSGRNEQFF. The CDR3 bases are TGTGCCAGCAGCTTAAGTAGTGTCGGGACTAGCGGCCGAAATGAGCAGTTCTTC.

This clone was observed a handful of times. The chain recombines TRBV19 with TRBJ1-5, with 8 positions matching TRBD1. With 10 bases clipped from V and 1 base from J, the junction kept 6 bases outside the gene matches. CDR3 length: 14 amino acids. Germline V gene lookup returns CDR1 LNHDA and CDR2 SQIVND (reference sequence). The CDR3 region is CATKDRGSNQPQHF. In DNA, the CDR3 is TGTGCCACTAAAGACAGGGGAAGCAATCAGCCCCAGCATTTT.

This clone has only a few counts. The chain employs TRBV5-4 and TRBJ2-5; 9 bases are shared with TRBD1. The trim removed 0 bases at V and 5 bases at J, leaving 11 bases unmatched. The CDR3 length is 17 residues. The germline V gene has CDR1 SGHNT and CDR2 YYREEE (reference sequence). DNA of the CDR3: TGTGCCAGCAGCTTGGCCAGGGACAGGGCTCTGACGGAGACCCAGTACTTC. Its protein is CASSLARDRALTETQYF.

Points on this clone: The missing conserved phenylalanine or tryptophan at the end of this CDR3 makes a read error likely. No DNA is shown, since the ends of the CDR3 on it are uncertain; the CDR3 is the one TCRdb lists. This chain uses TRBV6-1 with TRBJ1-2. The germline V gene encodes CDR1 MNHNS and CDR2 SASEGT. Counting both end residues, the CDR3 totals 8 amino acids. The CDR3 spells CASNGRKS.

This clone was seen a few times. The rearrangement links TRBV5-1 to TRBJ2-7; 9 positions agree with TRBD1. Per the germline V gene, CDR1 is SGHRS and CDR2 is YFSETQ. With 4 bases clipped from V and 3 bases from J, the junction kept 5 bases outside the gene matches. The CDR3 is 14 residues long. The CDR3, as DNA: TGCGCCAGCAGCGAGAAGGGACAGGGCTACGAGCAGTACTTC. Translated, it gives CASSEKGQGYEQYF.

The chain uses TRBV5-1 and TRBJ2-5, with no clear D. This CDR3 is 14 amino acids long. V was trimmed by 0 bases and J by 1 base, leaving 7 bases between them. Germline V gene lookup returns CDR1 SGHRS and CDR2 YFSETQ. DNA for the CDR3: TGCGCCAGCAGCTTGGGGCCAAGCCAAGAGACCCAGTACTTC. Amino acids: CASSLGPSQETQYF.

This clone was seen only a few times. The rearrangement links TRBV5-4 to TRBJ2-1; 9 bases map to TRBD2. This CDR3 has 14 amino acids. With 5 bases clipped from V and 12 bases from J, the junction kept 12 bases outside the gene matches. Germline V gene data show CDR1 as SGHNT and CDR2 as YYREEE (reference sequence). The CDR3 loop reads CASSGIAGDRGQFF. CDR3 DNA: TGTGCCAGCAGTGGTATAGCGGGAGATCGAGGGCAGTTCTTC.

This chain joins TRBV9 and TRBJ2-5; D unclear. Germline CDR1 reads SGDLS; CDR2 reads YYNGEE. V lost 2 bases to trimming and J lost 5 bases, with 10 bases between them. The CDR3 sequence is 13 residues long. This CDR3 reads CASSVGQGETQYF. CDR3 in DNA: TGTGCCAGCAGCGTCGGCCAAGGGGAGACCCAGTACTTC. Variable domain in full (rest from reference TRBV9 and TRBJ2-5): DSGVTQTPKHLITATGQRVTLRCSPRSGDLSVYWYQQSLDQGLQFLIQYYNGEERAKGNILERFSAQQFPDLHSELNLSSLELGDSALYFCASSVGQGETQYFGPGTRLLVL.

This clone is a singleton in its sample. The chain uses TRBV7-6 and TRBJ2-2, with D hard to call. V was clipped by 3 bases and J by 1 base, with 9 bases between them. Germline V CDR1 and CDR2: SGHVS, FNYEAQ. The CDR3 has 15 amino acids. CDR3 bases: TGTGCCAGCAGCTTCATGGTCGGGAACACCGGGGAGCTGTTTTTT. This gives the protein CASSFMVGNTGELFF.

This chain links TRBV4-1 with TRBJ2-5; perhaps TRBD2 as D (6 bases). This CDR3 comprises 16 residues. Trimming shortened V by 0 bases and J by 5 bases, and 16 bases separated the two germline ends. Germline CDR1 MGHRA, CDR2 YSYEKL. The chain's CDR3 is CASSQDRGGKWETQYF. The DNA of the CDR3 is TGCGCCAGCAGCCAAGATCGGGGCGGGAAGTGGGAGACCCAGTACTTC.

This clone appeared a few times. This rearrangement joins TRBV5-4 to TRBJ2-1; 12 nucleotides match TRBD2. Germline values: CDR1 SGHNT, CDR2 YYREEE (reference sequence). The V segment lost 1 base and the J segment 8 bases; nucleotides outside the gene matches: 4. CDR3 length: 15 amino acids. The CDR3 coding sequence is TGTGCCAGCAGCTTGCCTAGCGGGAGGGCTCATGAGCAGTTCTTC. Residues: CASSLPSGRAHEQFF.

The J gene is TRBJ2-3, the V gene TRBV5-1; 11 bases align to TRBD2. This CDR3 has 16 amino acids. The germline CDR1 and CDR2 sequences are SGHRS and YFSETQ. V was clipped by 0 bases and J by 2 bases; unmatched bases: 2. CDR3 sequence (DNA): TGCGCCAGCAGCTTGGTGGGACTAGCGGACACAGATACGCAGTATTTT. Translating gives CASSLVGLADTDTQYF.

The V call is TRBV7-2, the J call TRBJ2-3; D uncertain. Germline V gene sequence: CDR1 SGHTA, CDR2 FQGNSA. This CDR3 comprises 14 residues. V lost 1 base and J lost 0, with 5 bases in between. The CDR3 protein is CASSLVRSTDTQYF. The CDR3 DNA reads TGTGCCAGCAGCTTAGTAAGGAGCACAGATACGCAGTATTTT. Full variable domain (remainder filled in from reference TRBV7-2 and TRBJ2-3): GAGVSQSPSNKVTEKGKDVELRCDPISGHTALYWYRQSLGQGLEFLIYFQGNSAPDKSGLPSDRFSAERTGGSVSTLTIQRTQQEDSAVYLCASSLVRSTDTQYFGPGTRLTVL.

The rearrangement joins TRBV5-1 to TRBJ1-3, with D possibly being TRBD1 (5 bases). V gave up 1 base and J gave up 2 bases, with 10 bases separating them. Germline CDR1 and CDR2: SGHRS and YFSETQ. The CDR3 covers 15 residues. The CDR3 spells CASSLWAGTGNTIYF. The CDR3 DNA reads TGCGCCAGCAGCTTGTGGGCAGGGACTGGAAACACCATATATTTT. Filled out from reference TRBV5-1 and TRBJ1-3, the complete variable domain reads KAGVTQTPRYLIKTRGQQVTLSCSPISGHRSVSWYQQTPGQGLQFLFEYFSETQRNKGNFPGRFSGRQFSNSRSEMNVSTLELGDSALYLCASSLWAGTGNTIYFGEGSWLTVV.

This clone has a handful of counts. Additional DNA sequences in this sample encode the identical CDR3. The chain joins TRBV7-2 to TRBJ2-1, with D uncertain. This CDR3 comprises 15 residues. The V gene lost 1 base and the J gene lost 2 bases, with 9 bases spanning the gap. Per the germline V gene, CDR1 is SGHTA and CDR2 is FQGNSA. CDR3 bases: TGTGCCAGCAGCTTAGGGGGTAGACCCTACAATGAGCAGTTCTTC. Residues: CASSLGGRPYNEQFF.

This clone was detected a few times. The V call is TRBV7-8, the J call TRBJ2-7; D is unresolved. Per the germline V gene, CDR1 is SGHVS and CDR2 is FQNEAQ. Trimming stripped 4 bases from V and 0 bases from J, with 10 bases between. The CDR3 extends over 14 amino acids. The CDR3 DNA reads TGTGCCAGCAGCTCAAGCAGGAGCTCCTACGAGCAGTACGTC. As protein: CASSSSRSSYEQYV.

The rearrangement links TRBV13 to TRBJ1-1, with no clear D. Germline V gene data show CDR1 as PRHDT and CDR2 as FYEKMQ (reference sequence). The CDR3 runs to 13 residues. V was clipped by 4 bases and J by 3 bases, with 9 bases between them. CDR3 in DNA: TGTGCCAGCAGCTATAAACGGGACACTGAAGCTTTCTTT. This codes for CASSYKRDTEAFF.

V usage is TRBV7-2 and J usage is TRBJ1-4; possibly TRBD1 for D (5 bases). CDR3 length: 14 amino acids. In germline, CDR1 is SGHTA, CDR2 FQGNSA. Trimming took 3 bases from V and 1 from J, leaving 6 bases between them. CDR3 nucleotide sequence: TGTGCCAGCAGCTTCGGGGGAACTAATGAAAAACTGTTTTTT. It yields the protein CASSFGGTNEKLFF.

This sequence joins TRBV7-9 and TRBJ1-5, with D possibly matching TRBD1 (6 bases). V lost 1 base and J lost 1, with 11 bases in between. The CDR3 runs to 16 residues. The germline V gene has CDR1 SEHNR and CDR2 FQNEAQ (reference sequence). CDR3 sequence reads: CASSLGAGTSNQPQHF. CDR3 nucleotides: TGTGCCAGCAGCTTAGGAGCAGGGACAAGCAATCAGCCCCAGCATTTT.

This clone was counted between two and nine times. The genes are TRBV9 and TRBJ2-7; D not resolved. This CDR3 comprises 15 residues. Germline loops: CDR1 SGDLS, CDR2 YYNGEE. Trimming pared 4 bases from V and 4 bases from J, leaving 18 bases between. This chain's CDR3 is CASSLDGQVYYEQYF. In nucleotides, the CDR3 is TGTGCCAGCAGCTTGGACGGGCAGGTTTATTACGAGCAGTACTTC.

Here the CDR3 reads CASSQVSGRGNREAFF. The CDR3 region has the DNA TGCGCCAGCAGCCAAGTTAGTGGGAGGGGAAATCGTGAAGCTTTCTTT. The chain joins TRBV4-3 to TRBJ1-1; TRBD1 is a possible D gene (5 bases). The V gene lost 1 base and the J gene lost 7 bases, with 19 bases spanning the gap. Germline V gene lookup returns CDR1 LGHNA and CDR2 YSLEER. The CDR3 is made up of 16 amino acids.

This chain connects TRBV5-6 to TRBJ1-1, with 9 bases lining up with TRBD1. Germline V gene data show CDR1 as SGHDT and CDR2 as YYEEEE. V lost 2 bases to trimming and J lost 6 bases; unmatched junction nucleotides: 11. The CDR3 is made up of 16 amino acids. The CDR3, as DNA: TGTGCCAGCAGCTTAGACAGGGGGACCGTGTCCTCTGAAGCTTTCTTT. This sequence encodes CASSLDRGTVSSEAFF.

This clone was picked up a small number of times. The CDR3 region has the DNA TGCAGCGTGATGGGACAGCCAAGTTCTAACTATGGCTACACCTTC. Protein: CSVMGQPSSNYGYTF. V is TRBV29-1 and J is TRBJ1-2, with TRBD1 matching over 7 bases. CDR3 length: 15 amino acids. V lost 6 bases, J lost 0 bases, and 10 bases stayed unmatched. From germline, CDR1 is SQVTM and CDR2 ANQGSEA.

The chain has TRBV9 and TRBJ2-2, with 7 bases matching TRBD2. With 0 bases clipped from V and 7 bases from J, the junction kept 3 bases outside the gene matches. In germline, CDR1 is SGDLS, CDR2 YYNGEE. CDR3 length: 14 amino acids. The CDR3 nucleotides are TGTGCCAGCAGCGTAGTTCCGGGAGGCGGGGAGCTGTTTTTT. The encoded protein is CASSVVPGGGELFF. Full variable domain (rest looked up from reference TRBV9 and TRBJ2-2): DSGVTQTPKHLITATGQRVTLRCSPRSGDLSVYWYQQSLDQGLQFLIQYYNGEERAKGNILERFSAQQFPDLHSELNLSSLELGDSALYFCASSVVPGGGELFFGEGSRLTVL.